The following is a T cell receptor (beta chain) sequence with its context. Antigen unknown. The selected patients with pancreatic ductal adenocarcinoma had surgery but no neoadjuvant therapy. The data derive from a study of T cells in pancreatic ductal adenocarcinoma. Libraries were prepared by immunoSEQ multiplex PCR; TCRdb keeps only in-frame clonotypes and omits some of them. The repertoire includes about 98,000 clones, over 90% of them detected once, and under 3.5% sits in the top ten. Study findings and constraints: Blood had more productive templates and roughly 7.5-fold more unique clonotypes than tumor. The resected pancreatic cancer cohort was biased toward the minority with early-stage disease. Blood clonality (about 0.069) did not differ significantly from tumor (about 0.11).

The source is a human donor with pancreatic ductal adenocarcinoma. The sequenced sample consisted of PBMCs.

CDR3 DNA: TGTGCCAGCAGGTATAGCAATCAGCCCCAGCATTTT. Translating gives CASRYSNQPQHF. The chain uses TRBV2 and TRBJ1-5; D is uncertain. The CDR3 extends over 12 amino acids. The germline V and J ends were trimmed by 6 bases and 0 bases, with 3 bases remaining between them. Per the germline V gene, CDR1 is SNHLY and CDR2 is FYNNEI.